This TCR beta chain comes out of a study of CD8 T cells in ankylosing spondylitis. Whole-study results and caveats: The authors reported significant enrichment of disease-linked clones in matched ankylosing spondylitis synovial fluid. Typical of ankylosing spondylitis blood, it appeared, was a TCR beta motif of under 10 highly homologous variants.

This clonotype was detected many times. Its antigen is not known. Construction of TCR beta libraries was performed using quantitative 5'-RACE with molecular barcodes. One entry per CDR3 protein results from TCRdb running MiXCR on the 5' RACE reads. This table holds approximately 440,000 distinct CDR3 sequences, 15% to 20% found once. The sequence was obtained from a male donor with ankylosing spondylitis. Material: blood, either unsorted or a sorted T cell fraction (not recorded which).

Written as DNA, the CDR3 is TGCGCCAGCAGTGAGTTTGGGACAGGGCAAGAGACCCAGTACTTC. Amino acids: CASSEFGTGQETQYF. The chain recombines TRBV10-2 with TRBJ2-5; 9 nucleotides line up with TRBD1. Germline CDR1 and CDR2: WSHSY and SAAADI. This CDR3 is built from 15 residues. Germline trimming cut 1 base from V and 2 bases from J; bases unmatched to any gene: 2.